The subject of this entry is one TCR beta chain. Its antigen is as yet unknown. Germline V gene sequence: CDR1 MNHNS, CDR2 SASEGT. Deletions cut 3 bases from V and 0 bases from J, with 12 bases between. This CDR3 has 16 amino acids. The data belong to a study of cytomegalovirus exposure and HLA in healthy donors. Study findings and constraints: In vitro experiments confirmed that a few CMV-associated chains were specific for CMV antigens. Reports indicated that the classifier achieved high specificity and sensitivity in diagnosing cytomegalovirus status.

The assay was immunoSEQ multiplex PCR, and TCRdb's table has in-frame clones only and misses some. Of roughly 260,000 clones detected, around 87% appear once; the ten largest clones hold 0.35% to 0.45%. The TCR originated in a young woman in good health and CMV-seronegative. The sequenced material came from PBMCs. The V call is TRBV6-1, the J call TRBJ1-5, with a possible D match to TRBD1 (5 bases). The CDR3 loop is CASSDSRDYSNQPQHF. In DNA form, the CDR3 reads TGTGCCAGCAGTGATTCGAGGGACTATAGCAATCAGCCCCAGCATTTT.